Presented here are 23 T cell receptor beta chains from one specimen sequenced in a study of blood T cell repertoires in COVID-19. Some clones are missing from TCRdb's copy, which holds only in-frame ones; the method was immunoSEQ multiplex PCR. The table shows some 21,000 clones, with just over 90% occurring only once. Material for sequencing was peripheral blood. The receptor set was obtained from a woman in her forties or fifties with active COVID-19.

The gene calls are TRBV28 and TRBJ2-7; 7 bases map to TRBD2. The V and J ends lost 2 bases and 5 bases, in that order; junction bases with no gene match: 3. Per germline, CDR1 MDHEN and CDR2 SYDVKM. This CDR3 comprises 13 residues. The CDR3 loop is CASSLGRVNEQYF. The CDR3 DNA follows: TGTGCCAGCAGTTTAGGGAGGGTCAACGAGCAGTACTTC.

This chain connects TRBV9 to TRBJ2-7; the match to TRBD2 covers 9 bases. The CDR3 loop spans 15 amino acids. CDR1 is SGDLS, CDR2 YYNGEE, per germline. Trimming cost V 0 bases and J 6 bases; bases outside gene matches: 7. In DNA form, the CDR3 reads TGTGCCAGCAGCGTAGACATTAGCGGGAGATCCGAGCAGTACTTC. It specifies CASSVDISGRSEQYF.

The V gene is TRBV27, the J gene TRBJ2-1; TRBD2 aligns across 10 bases. This CDR3 region has 17 residues. Germline CDR1 MNHEY, CDR2 SMNVEV (reference sequence). V shed 7 bases and J 2 bases; nucleotides not matched to a gene: 11. CDR3 coding DNA: TGTGCCAGCAAAAAGACTAGCGGGCATAACCCCTACAATGAGCAGTTCTTC. Its translation is CASKKTSGHNPYNEQFF.

This clone was detected once. One end of the junction fails to match germline, which may point to a read error. The chain couples TRBV5-1 to TRBJ2-3, with a possible D match to TRBD1 (5 bases). CDR1 is SGHRS and CDR2 is YFSETQ in the germline V gene. The CDR3 spans 15 residues. The CDR3 reads CASNLDGRATDTQYF. Written as DNA, the CDR3 is TGCGCCAGCAACTTGGACGGCAGGGCCACAGATACGCAGTATTTT.

This clone was counted a single time. The chain has TRBV5-1 and TRBJ1-6; 9 positions agree with TRBD1. Germline V CDR1 and CDR2: SGHRS, YFSETQ. The V gene end was trimmed by 4 bases and the J gene end by 7 bases; junction bases not matched to a gene: 3. This CDR3 is built from 14 residues. The CDR3 DNA is TGCGCCAGCAGCCCCGGGACAGGGAATTCACCCCTCCACTTT. The encoded protein is CASSPGTGNSPLHF.

This rearrangement joins TRBV28 to TRBJ2-7; 9 positions match TRBD2. The junction had 6 bases not matched to a gene; V was cut back by 8 bases and J by 4 bases. Germline CDR1 is MDHEN and CDR2 is SYDVKM. The CDR3 spans 13 residues. The CDR3 spells CASYSGRSYEQYF. The CDR3 DNA reads TGTGCCAGCTATAGCGGGAGATCGTACGAGCAGTACTTC.

The J gene is TRBJ1-2, the V gene TRBV20-1; no clear D gene. The V end was cut by 3 bases, the J end by 3 bases, with 8 bases between. CDR3 length: 12 amino acids. The germline CDR1 and CDR2 sequences are DFQATT and SNEGSKA (reference sequence). The CDR3 loop reads CSASQADYGYTF. The DNA of the CDR3 is TGCAGTGCTAGTCAGGCCGACTATGGCTACACCTTC.

The CDR3 here is CASRPDSSGNTIYF. CDR3 DNA: TGTGCCAGCAGACCGGACAGCTCTGGAAACACCATATATTTT. The genes are TRBV7-8 and TRBJ1-3, with D perhaps TRBD1 (6 bases). Germline CDR1 is SGHVS and CDR2 is FQNEAQ. The CDR3 loop spans 14 amino acids. V was clipped by 6 bases and J by 0 bases, with 9 bases between them.

This clone appeared a single time. The chain combines TRBV2 with TRBJ1-5, with 9 bases fitting TRBD1. The CDR3 extends over 13 amino acids. V lost 6 bases, J lost 6 bases, and 3 bases stayed unmatched. Germline loops: CDR1 SNHLY, CDR2 FYNNEI. CDR3 DNA: TGTGCCAGCAGACAGGGGGCTTCTCAGCCCCAGCATTTT. Its translation: CASRQGASQPQHF.

The V gene is TRBV2, the J gene TRBJ1-6; TRBD1 might be the D (6 bases). The CDR3 has 13 residues. Germline-derived CDR1 and CDR2 are SNHLY and FYNNEI. V shed 4 bases and J shed 7 bases, with 8 bases lying between them. The CDR3 DNA is TGTGCCAGCAGTGGTCAGGGGAATTCACCCCTCCACTTT. This codes for CASSGQGNSPLHF.

The chain uses TRBV7-9 and TRBJ1-2; tentative D call: TRBD1 (6 bases). The CDR3 is 16 amino acids. Trimming removed 4 bases from V and 4 bases from J, with 19 bases in between. Germline loops: CDR1 SEHNR, CDR2 FQNEAQ (reference sequence). This chain's CDR3 is CASSSWAGGSIYGYTF. DNA of the CDR3: TGTGCCAGCAGCTCTTGGGCTGGGGGCAGCATCTATGGCTACACCTTC.

Concerning this clone itself: One junction end does not reproduce the germline sequence, and a read error may be involved. The chain combines TRBV2 with TRBJ1-2; 8 positions agree with TRBD1. The CDR3 extends over 10 amino acids. The germline gives CDR1 SNHLY, CDR2 FYNNEI. CDR3 region: CASRGGQEVF. CDR3 in DNA: TGTGCCAGCAGGGGGGGACAGGAGGTCTTC.

V gene TRBV12-3 or TRBV12-4 combines with J gene TRBJ2-5; 7 nucleotides agree with TRBD1. After removal of 7 bases from V and 4 bases from J, the junction contained 6 bases not matched to a gene. The CDR3 contains 13 residues. In DNA, the CDR3 is TGTGCCAGCACTAGGGGGCAGGGAGAGACCCAGTACTTC. It codes for CASTRGQGETQYF.

The J gene is TRBJ2-3, the V gene TRBV6-5; 8 bases align to TRBD1. V shed 5 bases and J 2 bases; nucleotides not matched to a gene: 6. The CDR3 runs 15 residues. Per germline, CDR1 MNHEY and CDR2 SVGAGI. CDR3 DNA sequence: TGTGCCAGCAGTCGGACAGGGAAAATCACAGATACGCAGTATTTT. Its protein product is CASSRTGKITDTQYF.

In this sample, this clone turned up a few times. Here the CDR3 reads CASSIPGLAGGPKGNEQYF. CDR3 nucleotides: TGTGCCAGCAGCATCCCGGGACTAGCGGGAGGGCCCAAGGGGAACGAGCAGTACTTC. The gene calls are TRBV21-1 and TRBJ2-7; no DNA check was done on the table's D call, TRBD2. TRBV21-1 is a pseudogene. The CDR3 has 19 amino acids.

The chain carries TRBV19 and TRBJ2-1; TRBD2 is a possible D gene (6 bases). Germline loops: CDR1 LNHDA, CDR2 SQIVND (reference sequence). There are 12 residues in the CDR3. With 7 bases removed from V and 4 bases from J, the gap between germline ends came to 8 bases. CDR3 sequence: CASTGDYNEQFF. The CDR3, as DNA: TGTGCCAGTACGGGGGATTACAATGAGCAGTTCTTC.

The chain has TRBV19 and TRBJ2-3; TRBD1 might be the D (6 bases). Germline V lookup: CDR1 LNHDA, CDR2 SQIVND (reference sequence). The CDR3 loop spans 15 amino acids. Trimming cost V 3 bases and J 2 bases, with 12 bases left between them. In DNA, the CDR3 is TGTGCCAGTAGTATCGACAGGCAGAACACAGATACGCAGTATTTT. It translates to CASSIDRQNTDTQYF.

This rearrangement joins TRBV18 to TRBJ1-4; the D is unclear. Deletions cut 0 bases from V and 3 bases from J, with 8 bases between. CDR1 KGHSH and CDR2 LQKENI come from the germline V gene. CDR3 length equals 15 residues. The CDR3 nucleotides are TGTGCCAGCTCACCACCCCACCGGGCTAATGAAAAACTGTTTTTT. This encodes CASSPPHRANEKLFF.

The chain employs TRBV27 and TRBJ1-4; 7 bases agree with TRBD1. The CDR3 has 15 residues. Unmatched junction bases numbered 7, after V lost 5 bases and J lost 4 bases. Germline V CDR1 and CDR2: MNHEY, SMNVEV (reference sequence). The DNA of the CDR3 is TGTGCCAGCAGTCCTACAGGGGCCATTAATGAAAAACTGTTTTTT. Its translation is CASSPTGAINEKLFF.

This chain joins TRBV19 and TRBJ2-2; TRBD1 matches at 8 bases. Germline trimming cut 3 bases from V and 6 bases from J; bases unmatched to any gene: 3. Germline CDR1 is LNHDA and CDR2 is SQIVND (reference sequence). This CDR3 is built from 14 residues. CDR3 protein: CASSMDRVPGELFF. The CDR3 DNA reads as TGTGCCAGTAGTATGGACAGGGTGCCCGGGGAGCTGTTTTTT. Full variable domain (outside the CDR3, taken from reference TRBV19 and TRBJ2-2): DGGITQSPKYLFRKEGQNVTLSCEQNLNHDAMYWYRQDPGQGLRLIYYSQIVNDFQKGDIAEGYSVSREKKESFPLTVTSAQKNPTAFYLCASSMDRVPGELFFGEGSRLTVL.

The chain carries TRBV3-1 (or the pseudogene TRBV3-2) and TRBJ1-1; D is uncertain. CDR1 is LGHDT, CDR2 YNNKEL, per germline (reference sequence). The ends were cut back, 6 bases at V and 1 base at J, with 6 bases in the middle. The CDR3 runs to 12 residues. Here the CDR3 reads CASSSQNTEAFF. The DNA for the CDR3 is TGTGCCAGCAGTTCACAGAACACTGAAGCTTTCTTT.

The chain carries TRBV6-5 and TRBJ1-1; TRBD1 agrees at 9 bases. This CDR3 region has 13 residues. J gave up 5 bases and V 6 bases, and 4 bases lay outside the gene matches. The germline V gene has CDR1 MNHEY and CDR2 SVGAGI. The chain's CDR3 is CASRDRGITEAFF. CDR3 DNA sequence: TGTGCCAGCAGGGACAGGGGTATAACTGAAGCTTTCTTT.

The chain combines TRBV3-1 (or the pseudogene TRBV3-2) with TRBJ1-1, with 10 bases that match TRBD1. V shed 5 bases and J 5 bases; nucleotides not matched to a gene: 8. Germline values: CDR1 LGHDT, CDR2 YNNKEL (reference sequence). This CDR3 comprises 15 residues. This CDR3 is CASSGRTGGWTEAFF. CDR3 DNA sequence: TGTGCCAGCAGCGGCCGGACAGGGGGATGGACTGAAGCTTTCTTT.